These T cell receptor beta chains were read from a single sample in a study of neurological immune-mediated disorders. MiXCR was run by TCRdb on the 5' RACE reads, yielding one entry per CDR3 protein. The sample lists roughly 28,000 distinct CDR3 sequences; about 3.5% were seen once. The sequenced sample was PBMCs. The receptors were gathered from a woman aged 25-40 years with multiple sclerosis. Both conserved end residues are part of each CDR3. Each record gives: CDR3 protein, CDR3 DNA, J gene, D gene, V gene, clone size. D genes are given only for firm matches. Only some rows state a clone size, as once, few, many or a class for expanded clones.

CDR3: CASSKGGREAFF; DNA: TGTGCCAGCAGCAAAGGTGGACGGGAAGCTTTCTTT; J: TRBJ1-1; D: NA; V: TRBV3-1; size: NA
CDR3: CAGSDGYTF; DNA: TGTGCCGGCAGCGACGGCTACACCTTC; J: TRBJ1-2; D: NA; V: TRBV7-9; size: many
CDR3: CASSETLRDGQYF; DNA: TGCGCCAGCAGTGAGACACTCCGGGATGGGCAGTACTTC; J: TRBJ2-7; D: NA; V: TRBV10-1; size: many
CDR3: CASSLFLKAGGADYGYTF; DNA: TGCGCCAGCAGCCTTTTCCTGAAGGCAGGGGGCGCGGATTATGGCTACACCTTC; J: TRBJ1-2; D: TRBD1; V: TRBV4-3; size: many
CDR3: CASSLSGLDTQYF; DNA: TGTGCCAGCAGTTTATCAGGGTTGGATACGCAGTATTTT; J: TRBJ2-3; D: NA; V: TRBV27; size: many
CDR3: CASSAGLAASTDTQYF; DNA: TGTGCCAGCAGCGCGGGACTAGCGGCTAGCACAGATACGCAGTATTTT; J: TRBJ2-3; D: TRBD2; V: TRBV7-2; size: few
CDR3: CASSTGPGELQEQYF; DNA: TGTGCCAGCAGCACGGGACCAGGGGAGCTCCAAGAGCAGTACTTC; J: TRBJ2-7; D: NA; V: TRBV9; size: NA
CDR3: CASSPGQGGYGYTF; DNA: TGTGCCAGCAGTCCCGGACAGGGAGGCTACGGCTACACCTTC; J: TRBJ1-2; D: TRBD1; V: TRBV6-2/TRBV6-3; size: many
CDR3: CATSEAGRSGADTQYF; DNA: TGTGCCACCAGTGAAGCCGGGAGGAGCGGTGCAGATACGCAGTATTTT; J: TRBJ2-3; D: TRBD2; V: TRBV24-1; size: many
CDR3: CASSTSGNPTYEQYF; DNA: TGTGCCAGTAGTACTAGCGGGAACCCCACCTACGAGCAGTACTTC; J: TRBJ2-7; D: TRBD2; V: TRBV19; size: many
CDR3: CASSYVGSTDTQYF; DNA: TGTGCCAGCAGTTATGTAGGATCCACAGATACGCAGTATTTT; J: TRBJ2-3; D: NA; V: TRBV6-6; size: NA
CDR3: CSARASGQGLGENIQYF; DNA: TGCAGTGCTAGAGCCTCAGGACAGGGGCTAGGGGAAAACATTCAGTACTTC; J: TRBJ2-4; D: TRBD1; V: TRBV20-1; size: many
CDR3: CSAFLGSGGVMDYEQYF; DNA: TGCAGTGCATTCCTCGGTAGCGGGGGGGTAATGGACTACGAGCAGTACTTC; J: TRBJ2-7; D: TRBD2; V: TRBV20-1; size: medium-sized
CDR3: CASSYRFGDTQYF; DNA: TGTGCCAGCAGTTACCGGTTTGGGGATACGCAGTATTTT; J: TRBJ2-3; D: NA; V: TRBV6-5; size: medium-sized
CDR3: CASSLDGLAGINIQYF; DNA: TGCGCCAGCAGCTTGGATGGTCTAGCGGGAATAAACATTCAGTACTTC; J: TRBJ2-4; D: TRBD2; V: TRBV5-1; size: many
CDR3: CASSKQGYEQYF; DNA: TGTGCCAGCAGCAAACAGGGCTACGAGCAGTACTTC; J: TRBJ2-7; D: NA; V: TRBV7-9; size: many
CDR3: CASSYSSSNSVSEQYF; DNA: TGTGCCAGCAGTTACTCGAGTTCCAACAGCGTCAGTGAGCAGTACTTC; J: TRBJ2-7; D: NA; V: TRBV6-5; size: many
CDR3: CASRPGTVNTGELFF; DNA: TGCGCCAGCAGACCCGGGACTGTGAACACCGGGGAGCTGTTTTTT; J: TRBJ2-2; D: NA; V: TRBV5-1; size: many
CDR3: CSARGEREQYF; DNA: TGCAGTGCTAGGGGTGAGCGCGAGCAGTACTTC; J: TRBJ2-7; D: NA; V: TRBV20-1; size: many
CDR3: CASRGNRQDSEGYTF; DNA: TGCGCCAGCAGGGGGAACAGGCAGGACTCGGAGGGCTACACCTTC; J: TRBJ1-2; D: NA; V: TRBV5-1; size: many
CDR3: CASSLLQGAVSYEQFF; DNA: TGTGCCAGCAGCCTACTACAGGGAGCGGTCTCGTATGAGCAGTTCTTC; J: TRBJ2-1; D: NA; V: TRBV7-9; size: many
CDR3: CASSLVPRGGGKNIQYF; DNA: TGTGCCAGCAGCTTAGTCCCCAGGGGAGGAGGCAAAAACATTCAGTACTTC; J: TRBJ2-4; D: NA; V: TRBV7-8; size: many
CDR3: CASSPRTTDTQYF; DNA: TGTGCCAGCTCACCAAGGACCACAGATACGCAGTATTTT; J: TRBJ2-3; D: NA; V: TRBV18; size: many
CDR3: CASSPTGAGNTIYF; DNA: TGTGCCAGCAGCCCAACCGGGGCTGGAAACACCATATATTTT; J: TRBJ1-3; D: NA; V: TRBV5-5; size: many
CDR3: CASSLRTGVSSPLNF; DNA: TGCGCCAGCAGCTTGCGGACAGGGGTCAGTTCACCCCTCAACTTT; J: TRBJ1-6; D: TRBD1; V: TRBV5-1; size: many
CDR3: CASSLGPSGTDTQYF; DNA: TGTGCCAGCAGTTTAGGGCCTAGCGGTACAGATACGCAGTATTTT; J: TRBJ2-3; D: TRBD2; V: TRBV12-3/TRBV12-4; size: many
CDR3: CASSWTSDIQYF; DNA: TGTGCCAGCAGCTGGACCTCGGACATTCAGTACTTC; J: TRBJ2-4; D: NA; V: TRBV7-9; size: many
CDR3: CASSLRTDTQYF; DNA: TGTGCCAGCAGCCTCCGGACAGATACGCAGTATTTT; J: TRBJ2-3; D: NA; V: TRBV4-2; size: medium-sized
CDR3: CASRGGLGEQFF; DNA: TGTGCCAGCAGGGGAGGTCTCGGTGAGCAGTTCTTC; J: TRBJ2-1; D: NA; V: TRBV11-3; size: many
CDR3: CASSQGDRRFGEQYF; DNA: TGTGCCAGCAGCCAAGGGGACAGGAGATTCGGCGAGCAGTACTTC; J: TRBJ2-7; D: TRBD1; V: TRBV3-1; size: medium-sized
CDR3: CASSPWGGNTEAFF; DNA: TGCGCCAGCAGCCCATGGGGGGGTAACACTGAAGCTTTCTTT; J: TRBJ1-1; D: NA; V: TRBV5-1; size: many
CDR3: CASSVGTGQWETQYF; DNA: TGTGCCAGCAGCGTAGGGACCGGACAATGGGAGACCCAGTACTTC; J: TRBJ2-5; D: NA; V: TRBV9; size: many
CDR3: CASSPETGGEQFF; DNA: TGTGCCAGCTCACCAGAAACAGGCGGGGAGCAGTTCTTC; J: TRBJ2-1; D: NA; V: TRBV18; size: many
CDR3: CASSLGSSISGANVLTF; DNA: TGTGCCAGCAGTTTGGGCAGCTCCATCTCTGGGGCCAACGTCCTGACTTTC; J: TRBJ2-6; D: NA; V: TRBV27; size: many
CDR3: CASRPGTTSYEQYF; DNA: TGCGCCAGCAGACCCGGGACAACCTCCTACGAGCAGTACTTC; J: TRBJ2-7; D: NA; V: TRBV5-1; size: many
CDR3: CASSVGGQSNYGYTF; DNA: TGTGCCAGCAGCGTAGGGGGGCAGTCTAACTATGGCTACACCTTC; J: TRBJ1-2; D: NA; V: TRBV9; size: many